This T cell receptor beta chain stems from a study of OX40 agonist ivuxolimab in advanced cancers. Study-level information: Having had anti-PD-1, anti-PD-L1 or anti-CTLA-4 therapy before was allowed, and under 50% had some.

In its sample, this clone was seen once. Its cognate antigen is unknown. The assay was immunoSEQ multiplex PCR, and TCRdb's table has in-frame clones only and misses some. The data hold under 90,000 clones, with 85% observed a single time. The germline V gene has CDR1 MRHNA and CDR2 SNTAGT. After removal of 5 bases from V and 9 bases from J, the junction contained 9 bases not matched to a gene. The length of the CDR3 is 14 residues. Study-level results: Expanded clones tended on average to be more numerous among CD8+ T cells than CD4+. CD4+ and CD8+ blood T cells expanded clonally by week 6 at 0.1 to 3.0 mg/kg. The study found among the lowest clonal expansion in partial responders at 0.1-3.0 mg/kg.

The V call is TRBV6-4, the J call TRBJ2-1; 8 nucleotides line up with TRBD2. The clonotype originates from an adult with an advanced solid tumor such as melanoma, head and neck, liver or kidney cancer. This specimen consisted of CD4+ or CD8+ T cells sorted from blood, obtained in a trial of the OX40 agonist ivuxolimab. The CDR3 coding sequence is TGTGCCAGCAGTATACGGGAGGGAGGGGGTGAGCAGTTCTTC. Protein: CASSIREGGGEQFF.